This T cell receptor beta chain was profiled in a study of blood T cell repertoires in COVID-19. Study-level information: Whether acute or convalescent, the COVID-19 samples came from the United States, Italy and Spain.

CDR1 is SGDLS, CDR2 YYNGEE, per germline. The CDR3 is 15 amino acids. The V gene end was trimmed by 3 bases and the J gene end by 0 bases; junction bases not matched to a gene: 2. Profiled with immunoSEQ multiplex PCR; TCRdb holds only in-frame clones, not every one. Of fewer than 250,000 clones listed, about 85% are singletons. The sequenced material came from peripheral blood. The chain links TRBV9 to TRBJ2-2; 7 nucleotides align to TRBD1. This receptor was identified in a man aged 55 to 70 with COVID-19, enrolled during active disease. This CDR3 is CASSDGTANTGELFF. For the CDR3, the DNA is TGTGCCAGCAGCGACGGGACAGCGAACACCGGGGAGCTGTTTTTT.